This entry describes one T cell receptor beta chain. Its antigen is unidentified. Between the trimmed V and J ends, which lost 6 bases and 8 bases, there was a span of 16 bases. CDR1 is WSHSY and CDR2 is SAAADI in the germline V gene. The CDR3 has 13 residues. This specimen comes from a study of cytomegalovirus exposure and HLA in healthy donors. Study-wide results and caveats: Later on, an analysis showed TCR association rates differing by HLA locus, with DRB1 the most and HLA-C the fewest. Exclusion applied to some V segments, including TRBV6-2 and TRBV6-3, as they were indistinguishable.

It was with 60 Vbeta and 13 Jbeta primers that the PCR ran. TCRdb's copy holds only in-frame clones and misses some; the assay was immunoSEQ multiplex PCR. The sample records 100,000 to 150,000 clones, 65% to 85% being singletons. The TCR sequence derives from a man aged 18 to 35 in good health and CMV-seropositive. This chain joins TRBV10-2 and TRBJ1-1; tentative D call: TRBD1 (6 bases). Sequenced input: PBMCs. This CDR3 reads CASSPGHLPEAFF. The CDR3 DNA reads TGCGCCAGCAGCCCGGGACACCTCCCGGAAGCTTTCTTT.